This T cell receptor (beta chain) is from a study of PD-L1 blockade in urothelial cancer (dated by TCRdb to about 2017). Context from the whole study: Therapy was started at some point between 2014 and 2016 for all patients, and atezolizumab 1,200 mg was administered intravenously every 3 weeks. About nine tenths of the roughly 29 patients were identified as males with urothelial cancer of bladder origin, and a prior smoking history was reported by 18 of 29 patients. Patients had an ECOG performance status of 0 or 1 and had received between 0 and 3 prior chemotherapy regimens. Blood samples were analyzed at 3 weeks after treatment start (second dose) and at 6 weeks after treatment start. A median of roughly 140,000 T cells and 80,000 to 95,000 unique TCRs was obtained from blood samples, and a median clonality of approximately 0.086 was observed. The study, an exploratory multi-omic analysis, examined somatic, immune and clinical correlates of response to PD-L1 blockade with atezolizumab in urothelial cancer. Pretreatment tumor samples, along with matched peripheral blood collected serially before and after atezolizumab treatment, underwent TCR sequencing. Durable clinical benefit meant progression-free survival longer than 6 months, and TCR features were also tested against progression-free and overall survival. Whole exome sequencing and RNA sequencing of pretreatment tumors were performed alongside TCR sequencing in the same patients. Durable clinical benefit was achieved by nine patients and was not achieved by 20 patients. Approximately 30 patients had pretreatment blood TCR-seq, approximately 24 had at least one posttreatment blood collection, and approximately 24 had tumor TCR-seq.

The cohort comprised about 30 patients with locally advanced or metastatic urothelial carcinoma treated at Memorial Sloan Kettering on a trial protocol. Peripheral blood mononuclear cells were collected pretreatment and during treatment, at between 1 and 8 total time points per patient. The Qiagen DNeasy Blood extraction kit was used to purify genomic DNA from total PBMCs and from tumor samples. PBMCs were collected pretreatment and during treatment, and were isolated and stored as previously described. To estimate absolute template abundance from read counts, synthetic TCR analog templates were spiked into each PCR. The immunoSEQ assay used bias-controlled V and J gene primers to amplify TCRbeta CDR3 regions from genomic DNA. Rearranged TCRbeta segments were sequenced at approximately 20X coverage. The authors' analysis ran thus. Clustering was used to correct sequencing errors, and CDR3s were annotated against IMGT so that V, D and J genes could be assigned. Out-of-frame and stop-codon sequences were excluded, and only productive TCRbeta rearrangements were used in downstream analyses. Clonality was computed as one minus Shannon entropy normalized by the log of the number of unique productive sequences. Fisher's exact test with Benjamini-Hochberg correction, using a cutoff of adjusted p below 0.01, was how clones that differed between time points or between blood and tumor were identified. TCRdb obtained this table from immuneACCESS and retained in-frame rearrangements with V and J assigned. These tables miss some clones; where compared with another copy, unresolved V genes account for less than half of the shortfall, and the remainder is unexplained. V, J and clone size reflect that table, while D and trimming were determined from the DNA. For this sample there are about 35,000 clones; over 70% appear just once. The ten largest clones capture approximately 3.4% of the sample.

Counted from cysteine to phenylalanine, this CDR3 has 15 amino acids. The sequence is cut down to CDR3 DNA, 45 bases in frame from base 1. CDR1 and CDR2, per the germline V gene (reference sequence), are SGHKS and YYEKEE. V lost 0 bases and J lost 0 bases; the stretch between them is 4 bases long. A word on this clone: Its antigen specificity is not known. Per-base quality was not reported, and no clone a single base away is much larger than it.

The study at large found these results: Because the sample size was small (n of about 29) and many exploratory analyses were performed, the results are intended to be hypothesis-generating. Improved progression-free and overall survival was found to be associated with pretreatment peripheral blood TCR clonality below the median. Among patients with durable benefit, tumor-associated TCR clones showed greater expansion in peripheral blood 3 weeks after treatment started (n ≈ 21, p = 0.022).

The clonotype comes from a man aged 65 to 85 with urothelial cancer. Sequenced here: PBMCs, sampled around atezolizumab (anti-PD-L1) treatment. Recombination linked TRBV5-5 to TRBJ1-6, with an unclear D gene assignment. CDR3 sequence: CASSLGSSYNSPLHF. Here is the DNA: TGTGCCAGCAGCTTGGGGAGCTCCTATAATTCACCCCTCCACTTT. With all but the CDR3 taken from the reference TRBV5-5 and TRBJ1-6 genes, the full variable domain is: DAGVTQSPTHLIKTRGQQVTLRCSPISGHKSVSWYQQVLGQGPQFIFQYYEKEERGRGNFPDRFSARQFPNYSSELNVNALLLGDSALYLCASSLGSSYNSPLHFGNGTRLTVT.